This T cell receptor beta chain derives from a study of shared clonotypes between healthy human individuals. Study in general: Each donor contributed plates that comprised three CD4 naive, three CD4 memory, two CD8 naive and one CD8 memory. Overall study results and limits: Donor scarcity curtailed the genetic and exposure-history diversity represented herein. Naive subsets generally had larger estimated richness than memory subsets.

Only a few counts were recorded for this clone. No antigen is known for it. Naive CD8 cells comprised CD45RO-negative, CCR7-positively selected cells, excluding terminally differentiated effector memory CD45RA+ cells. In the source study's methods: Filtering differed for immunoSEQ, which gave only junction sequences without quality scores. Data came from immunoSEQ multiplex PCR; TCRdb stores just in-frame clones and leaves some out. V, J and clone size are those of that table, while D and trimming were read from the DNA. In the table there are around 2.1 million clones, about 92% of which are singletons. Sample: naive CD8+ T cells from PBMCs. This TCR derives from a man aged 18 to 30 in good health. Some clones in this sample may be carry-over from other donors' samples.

CDR3 residues: CASSKSTNTEAFF. The DNA for the CDR3 is TGCGCCAGCAGCAAAAGTACGAACACTGAAGCTTTCTTT. This chain joins TRBV4-1 and TRBJ1-1; D unresolved. The CDR3 has 13 amino acids. The V gene lost 5 bases and the J gene lost 1 base, with 8 bases spanning the gap. Germline V CDR1 and CDR2: MGHRA, YSYEKL.